This T cell receptor (beta chain) emerged from a study of CD8 T cells in ankylosing spondylitis. Study-wide results and caveats: Clones linked to disease, bearing a CD8+ phenotype, were relatively rare in peripheral blood. Reactive arthritis synovial fluid and blood were previously reported to contain some motif variants. Reports say disease-linked clones showed up significantly more in matched ankylosing spondylitis synovial fluid. Within ankylosing spondylitis blood, a TCR beta motif made up of eight highly homologous variants appeared to be characteristic.

Each CDR3 protein gets one entry after TCRdb re-called the 5' RACE reads with MiXCR. Of hundreds of thousands of distinct CDR3 sequences listed, around 18% are singletons. As to this clonotype: Its matching antigen is unknown.

The CDR3 has 17 residues. The germline gives CDR1 SGHDT, CDR2 YYEEEE. J lost 0 bases, V lost 7 bases, and 12 bases had no gene match. The chain has TRBV5-6 and TRBJ2-3; 9 nucleotides match TRBD2. Material for sequencing was blood, either unsorted or a sorted T cell fraction (not recorded which). The TCR originated in a male donor with ankylosing spondylitis or in good health (not recorded which). Written as DNA, the CDR3 is TGTGCCAGCGGCTCAGGGCTAGCGGGGAGTAGCACAGATACGCAGTATTTT. Amino acid sequence: CASGSGLAGSSTDTQYF.